What follows are 3 T cell receptor beta chains derived from one specimen sequenced in a study of blood T cells in healthy people across ages. Combining a sample-barcoded 5' primer with a J-beta primer mix, a second PCR ran for about 7 to 11 cycles. MiXCR, run by TCRdb on the 5' RACE reads, gives a single entry per CDR3 protein. This sample has roughly 730,000 distinct CDR3 sequences, with about 61% found just once. The sample was blood. These TCRs come from a man aged 40-49 years in good health.

With regard to this clonotype: This may come from a read error, since a much larger clone is one base off. The chain has TRBV12-3 or TRBV12-4 and TRBJ1-1; weak D call: TRBD1 (6 bases). The length of the CDR3 is 13 residues. V shed 5 bases and J shed 10 bases, with 17 bases lying between them. As DNA, the CDR3 is TGTGCCAGCAGTGTAAAGGGGGGAACGGGAGCTTTCTTT. Residues: CASSVKGGTGAFF.

This clonotype was counted between two and nine times. V usage is TRBV29-1 and J usage is TRBJ2-5; no reliable D call. CDR1 and CDR2 from the germline V gene are SQVTM and ANQGSEA. V shed 3 bases and J shed 1 base, with 12 bases lying between them. The CDR3 totals 14 residues. The DNA for the CDR3 is TGCAGCGTTGACCCCGGCAGGATCCAAGAGACCCAGTACTTC. It is translated as CSVDPGRIQETQYF.

A few counts support this clonotype. Here the CDR3 DNA reads TGTGCTAGTGGTTTGGTGGGTGAGACCCAGTACTTC. This translates into CASGLVGETQYF. V and J are TRBV12-5 and TRBJ2-7; D is ambiguous. Gene TRBJ2-5 matches the end of the DNA better, so the J call may be wrong. CDR3 size: 12 residues. Per germline, CDR1 LGHNT and CDR2 FRNRAP.